This T cell receptor beta chain was captured by sequencing in a study of T cell responses to AZD1222 COVID-19 vaccine (dated by TCRdb to about 2021). Study-level background: AZD1222 recipients given second doses at about 4 weeks or at about 12 weeks were pooled, since spike-specific TCR depth and breadth were not found to differ between the two schedules. A total of just over 230 trial participants underwent TCR sequencing, of whom about 200 had received two doses of AZD1222 and around 25 had received two doses of the MenACWY control vaccine. Trial participants were enrolled by age into 18-55, 56-69 and 70-plus year subgroups, with roughly 160, 29 and 62 TCR-sequenced participants respectively.

The sample's time point label is to be understood as: baseline before first vaccination. Samples from vaccinated people were obtained from the UK trials COV001 and COV002, which included a single-blind randomized controlled phase 2/3 trial of AZD1222 (ChAdOx1 nCoV-19) in healthy adults. For TCRbeta chain sequencing, PBMC samples were collected from trial participants at day 0 and at day 28 after the second dose. The CDR3 regions of human TCRbeta chains were analyzed by immunosequencing. Per the original workflow: Repertoire TCRs were checked for matches against a reference library of SARS-CoV-2-specific TCRs that had been generated using the MIRA antigen-specificity platform. Breadth was defined as the fraction of unique TCRs that were SARS-CoV-2-associated. Depth was defined as the fraction of total T cells that were SARS-CoV-2-associated. Each spike-specific TCR was assigned to its reactive spike region and to a CD4 or CD8 class using the MIRA data. Log10-transformed breadth and depth values were compared by one-way ANOVA with Sidak's multiple comparisons tests. As stored in TCRdb, this immuneACCESS dataset retains in-frame rearrangements with V and J assigned. A fraction of the clones does not appear; measured against another copy, unresolved V genes explain less than half of the discrepancy, and the remainder lacks a known reason. V, J and clone size are taken as reported in that table, and D and trimming were inferred from the DNA itself. The sample records 95,000 to 100,000 clones, 90% of which are singletons. The top ten constitute under 1.5% of the sample.

The full study reports these points: The vaccine-associated CD4 TCRs covered the entire spike protein, and the dominant responses fell in regions 160-218 and 743-854. Spike-specific TCR breadth and depth rose significantly after two AZD1222 doses compared with day 0 and with MenACWY recipients. In the small 56-69-year group, the increase in depth fell short of significance, most likely because of low power. Participants were mostly white British and included more females than males, and it was suggested by the authors that clonal diversity may have been underestimated. Because no day 14 peak-response samples were available, repertoires were characterized only after the peak T cell response. Reportedly, almost half of the unique spike-specific TCRs recognized epitopes lying outside the regions that are mutated in the B.1.351 and B.1.1.7 variants. Only five to seven AZD1222 recipients were SARS-CoV-2 seropositive at baseline, limiting conclusions about previously exposed vaccinees.

The CDR3 sequence holds 15 residues, the cysteine and phenylalanine included. Only CDR3 DNA is held: 45 bases, read in frame from base 1. V was cut back by 0 bases and J by 8 bases, leaving a gap of 15 bases between them. CDR1 and CDR2 were assigned from the germline V gene (reference sequence) as LNHNV and YYDKDF. On this clone: It has no known antigen specificity. The record has no base qualities; no much larger clone is one base away.

This TCR derives from an adult in good health. The chain joins TRBV15 to TRBJ2-3; no D gene call is confident. The material was peripheral blood, obtained on day 0 of AZD1222 vaccination. The CDR3 region: CATSRDKMRTVTQYF. The DNA sequence reads TGTGCCACCAGCAGAGATAAAATGCGGACGGTTACGCAGTATTTT.